This T cell receptor (beta chain) was sequenced during a study of T cell responses to AZD1222 COVID-19 vaccine. Whole-study results and caveats: White British donors predominated, females outnumbered males, and clonal diversity was possibly underestimated. Targets within unmutated variant regions were reportedly found for nearly half of spike-specific TCRs. Spike-wide vaccine-associated CD4 TCRs dominated at 160-218 and 743-854.

For this clone: Its antigen is as yet unknown.

The V gene's germline CDR1 is KGHDR and CDR2 SFDVKD. This CDR3 has 16 residues. The junction had 0 bases not matched to a gene; V was cut back by 2 bases and J by 1 base. Sequencing was performed with immunoSEQ multiplex PCR; in TCRdb, only in-frame clones are kept and a portion is missing. Here the sample spans tens of thousands of clones, about 81% being singletons. This TCR was sampled from an adult who received the AZD1222 COVID-19 vaccine. The chain combines TRBV24-1 with TRBJ2-6, with 8 nucleotides matching TRBD1. The sample in question was peripheral blood, obtained 28 days after the second AZD1222 dose. The CDR3 region is CATSDWTGSGANVLTF. The CDR3, as DNA: TGTGCCACCAGTGATTGGACAGGGTCTGGGGCCAACGTCCTGACTTTC.